This entry lists 10 T cell receptor beta chains sequenced from one sample in a study of blood T cell repertoires in COVID-19. The data were produced by immunoSEQ multiplex PCR, yet TCRdb's version contains in-frame clones alone and is incomplete. The sample holds nearly 350,000 clones, around nine tenths seen once. The sample comprised peripheral blood. These receptors were obtained from a woman younger than 30 who had recovered from COVID-19.

The rearrangement links TRBV7-2 to TRBJ2-3; D remains unclear. Germline loops: CDR1 SGHTA, CDR2 FQGNSA. V lost 1 base and J lost 1, with 9 bases in between. The CDR3 has 15 amino acids. CDR3 DNA: TGTGCCAGCAGCTTAGTAGGTGGGCGCACAGATACGCAGTATTTT. The encoded protein is CASSLVGGRTDTQYF.

This chain joins TRBV9 and TRBJ2-1; tentatively, D is TRBD2 (5 bases). Per the germline V gene, CDR1 is SGDLS and CDR2 is YYNGEE. V was shortened by 3 bases and J by 9 bases, with 16 bases between the two germline ends. The CDR3 runs 14 residues. CDR3 region: CASSESGYGTEQFF. The CDR3 DNA is TGTGCCAGCAGCGAAAGCGGTTACGGTACTGAGCAGTTCTTC.

This chain links TRBV19 with TRBJ2-1; TRBD2 aligns across 11 bases. This CDR3 contains 15 residues. J was trimmed by 10 bases and V by 7 bases; bases with no gene match: 12. Germline CDR1 reads LNHDA; CDR2 reads SQIVND (reference sequence). The CDR3 nucleotides are TGTGCCAGTAACCCCGGGATAGCGGGAGGGCAGGAGCAGTTCTTC. Translation: CASNPGIAGGQEQFF.

The J gene is TRBJ2-3, the V gene TRBV6-2 or TRBV6-3; the match to TRBD2 covers 13 bases. CDR3 length equals 19 residues. Germline V CDR1 and CDR2: MNHEY, SVGEGT. V shed 2 bases, J shed 1 base, and the junction held 9 bases outside the gene matches. The CDR3 DNA is TGTGCCAGCAGTTACCGGGTACTAGCGGGAGGGCCGGGCACAGATACGCAGTATTTT. Residues: CASSYRVLAGGPGTDTQYF.

This clone was seen just once. This chain connects TRBV24-1 to TRBJ2-2; D is ambiguous. Per germline, CDR1 KGHDR and CDR2 SFDVKD. The CDR3 length is 14 residues. Between the trimmed V and J ends, which lost 5 bases and 7 bases, there was a span of 13 bases. As DNA, the CDR3 is TGTGCCACCAGTGCGGTGAGAACTAACGGGGAGCTGTTTTTT. Protein: CATSAVRTNGELFF.

The chain carries TRBV11-3 and TRBJ2-5, with TRBD2 as a possible D gene (9 bases). Looked up from germline, CDR1 is SGHNT and CDR2 is YENEEA. The germline V and J ends were trimmed by 1 base and 5 bases, with 26 bases remaining between them. The CDR3 is made up of 19 amino acids. CDR3 protein: CASSLGQGAAGGREETQYF. The DNA of the CDR3 is TGTGCCAGCAGCTTAGGCCAGGGGGCAGCGGGAGGCCGAGAGGAGACCCAGTACTTC.

The chain joins TRBV6-2 or TRBV6-3 to TRBJ2-7; D perhaps matches TRBD1 (6 bases). This CDR3 is built from 14 residues. The ends were cut back, 2 bases at V and 3 bases at J, with 11 bases in the middle. Germline V CDR1 and CDR2: MNHEY, SVGEGT. Written as DNA, the CDR3 is TGTGCCAGCAGTTACCAGGGACACCTCTACGAGCAGTACGTC. It yields the protein CASSYQGHLYEQYV.

The sample holds a few counts of this clone. The chain uses TRBV10-3 and TRBJ1-2; D is perhaps TRBD1 (5 bases). V gave up 8 bases and J gave up 1 base, with 11 bases separating them. The CDR3 runs 13 residues. CDR1 and CDR2 (germline): ENHRY, SYGVKD. CDR3 bases: TGTGCCATCTGTCCGGACATTAACTATGGCTACACCTTC. Residues: CAICPDINYGYTF.

CDR3 region: CASSQRGTYGYTF. The DNA of the CDR3 is TGTGCCAGCAGCCAGCGAGGCACGTATGGCTACACCTTC. The chain links TRBV3-1 (or the pseudogene TRBV3-2) to TRBJ1-2; D remains unclear. The CDR3 totals 13 residues. The germline V gene encodes CDR1 LGHDT and CDR2 YNNKEL (reference sequence). With 3 bases removed from V and 5 bases from J, the gap between germline ends came to 10 bases.

This clone was found once. The V gene is TRBV12-5, the J gene TRBJ1-1; no firm D call. The CDR3 has 14 amino acids. Germline-derived CDR1 and CDR2 are LGHNT and FRNRAP. V lost 5 bases and J lost 0, with 10 bases in between. The CDR3 sequence is CASGLTTMNTEAFF. The CDR3 bases are TGTGCTAGTGGTCTGACAACCATGAACACTGAAGCTTTCTTT.